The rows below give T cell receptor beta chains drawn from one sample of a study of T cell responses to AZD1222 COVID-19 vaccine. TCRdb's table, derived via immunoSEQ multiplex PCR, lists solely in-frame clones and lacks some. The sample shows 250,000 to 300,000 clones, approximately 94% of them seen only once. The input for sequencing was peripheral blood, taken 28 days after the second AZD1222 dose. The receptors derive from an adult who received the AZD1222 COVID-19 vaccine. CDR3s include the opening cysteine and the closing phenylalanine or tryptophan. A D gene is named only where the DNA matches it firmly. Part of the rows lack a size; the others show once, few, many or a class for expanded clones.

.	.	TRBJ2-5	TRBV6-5	CASTSSQETQYF	TGTGCCAGCACCAGTTCCCAAGAGACCCAGTACTTC
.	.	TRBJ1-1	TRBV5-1	CASSLTGEAFF	TGCGCCAGCAGCCTGACCGGAGAAGCTTTCTTT
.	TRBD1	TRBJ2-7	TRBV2	CASRATGGLSYEQYF	TGTGCCAGCAGAGCTACAGGGGGCCTCTCCTACGAGCAGTACTTC
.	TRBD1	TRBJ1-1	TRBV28	CASTARGDRGRTEAFF	TGTGCCAGCACCGCGAGGGGGGACAGGGGGCGAACTGAAGCTTTCTTT
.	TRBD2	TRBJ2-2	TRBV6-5	CATRTGTSITGELFF	TGTGCCACCAGAACCGGGACTAGTATCACCGGGGAGCTGTTTTTT
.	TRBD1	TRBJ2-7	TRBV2	CATSTGGIFYEQYF	TGTGCCACCTCGACAGGGGGCATTTTCTACGAGCAGTACTTC
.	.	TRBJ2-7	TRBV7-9	CASSLRNYEQYF	TGTGCCAGCAGCCTTCGAAACTACGAGCAGTACTTC
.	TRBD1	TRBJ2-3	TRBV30	CALLDRGKGTQYF	TGTGCCTTACTTGACAGGGGGAAGGGTACGCAGTATTTT
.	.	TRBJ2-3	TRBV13	CASSFFVGAQDTQYF	TGTGCCAGCAGCTTTTTTGTCGGGGCCCAAGATACGCAGTATTTT
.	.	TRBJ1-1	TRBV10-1	CASSPQGANHEAFF	TGCGCCAGCAGCCCACAGGGTGCAAACCATGAAGCTTTCTTT
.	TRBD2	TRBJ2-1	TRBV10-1	CASSDGERGGYNEQFF	TGCGCCAGCAGTGATGGGGAGCGGGGAGGATACAATGAGCAGTTCTTC
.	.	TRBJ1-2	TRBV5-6	CASSPGNYGYTF	TGTGCCAGCAGCCCCGGGAACTATGGCTACACCTTC
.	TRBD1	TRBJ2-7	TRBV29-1	CSVEDRPYEQYF	TGCAGCGTAGAGGACAGGCCCTACGAGCAGTACTTC
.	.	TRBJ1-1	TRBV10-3	CAISDAGVGRAEAFF	TGTGCCATCAGTGACGCGGGGGTGGGAAGGGCTGAAGCTTTCTTT
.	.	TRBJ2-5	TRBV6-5	CASNFWGFGEETQYF	TGTGCCAGCAACTTCTGGGGTTTCGGAGAAGAGACCCAGTACTTC
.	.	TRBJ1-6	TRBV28	CASSFATEYYNSPLHF	TGTGCCAGCAGTTTTGCAACGGAATACTATAATTCACCCCTCCACTTT
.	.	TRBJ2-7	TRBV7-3	CASSSYDAVQYF	TGTGCCAGCAGCTCTTACGACGCTGTGCAGTACTTC
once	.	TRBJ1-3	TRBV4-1	CASSQVLKGTGNTIYF	TGCGCCAGCAGCCAGGTCCTGAAGGGGACTGGAAACACCATATATTTT
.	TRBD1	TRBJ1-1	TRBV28	CASSVGTGASDTEAFF	TGTGCCAGCAGTGTAGGGACAGGGGCATCGGACACTGAAGCTTTCTTT
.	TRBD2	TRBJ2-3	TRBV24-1	CATSDRTSGGPDTQYF	TGTGCCACCAGTGACCGGACTAGCGGGGGGCCAGATACGCAGTATTTT
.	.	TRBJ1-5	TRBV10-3	CAISESPYSNQPQHF	TGTGCCATCAGTGAGTCTCCTTATAGCAATCAGCCCCAGCATTTT